This TCR beta chain appears in the sequencing data of a study of cytomegalovirus exposure and HLA in healthy donors. Findings and caveats of the study: Among the CMV-associated chains, three were confirmed in vitro as specific for CMV antigens. One variant, a missense change in DCLRE1C, was linked in a later analysis to TCR beta V- and J-gene trimming. The majority of TCR sequences were rare, yet some public TCRs appeared in many donors. An analysis that was carried out later associated 16,951 TCR beta sequences with HLA alleles at 0.05 false discovery rate.

Researchers ran the PCR with 60 Vbeta and 13 Jbeta primers. Produced via immunoSEQ multiplex PCR; TCRdb's table is partial and in-frame only. This sample has about 170,000 clones, with around 80% found just once. A word on this clone: Its antigen is currently unknown.

CDR3 length equals 10 residues. Germline CDR1 is MGHRA and CDR2 is YSYEKL. Trimming shortened V by 8 bases and J by 5 bases, and 6 bases separated the two germline ends. Sequenced material: PBMCs. The chain is built from TRBV4-1 and TRBJ2-5; TRBD2 might be the D (6 bases). The receptor comes from a woman aged 45-65 years in good health and CMV-seropositive. The CDR3: CASAGETQYF. The CDR3 DNA reads TGCGCCAGCGCGGGGGAGACCCAGTACTTC.